Reported below is one T cell receptor beta chain. No antigen is known for it. Germline V CDR1 and CDR2: KGHSH, LQKENI. The CDR3 contains 14 residues. Trimming cost V 4 bases and J 0 bases, with 8 bases left between them. Treatment specified: approximately nine-day PBMC culture with coronavirus spike peptide pools or control peptides (ViraFEST assay). The record originates from a study of vaccination and CD4 T cells after COVID-19. Sequencing of DNA taken from cultured CD4+ T cells relied on the Oncomine TCR Beta short-read assay. TCRdb reprocessed the PCR reads via MiXCR and lists one record per CDR3 protein. The repertoire consists of some 12,000 distinct CDR3 sequences, with approximately 55% occurring once and the leading ten covering roughly 23%.

Sample: CD4+ T cells from blood, cultured in vitro. V and J are TRBV18 and TRBJ2-3; D call uncertain. This TCR derives from a human donor who had recovered from COVID-19. CDR3 nucleotide sequence: TGTGCCAGCTCACGTTCCGGGAGCACAGATACGCAGTATTTT. Its translation is CASSRSGSTDTQYF.